The source of this T cell receptor beta chain is a study of blood T cell repertoires in COVID-19. V lost 4 bases, J lost 6 bases, and 12 bases lay in between. Germline V gene sequence: CDR1 LNHDA, CDR2 SQIVND (reference sequence). This CDR3 has 13 residues. Using immunoSEQ multiplex PCR, the repertoire was profiled, and TCRdb retains in-frame clones only, with some absent. The sample lists fewer than 200,000 clones, roughly 87% occurring once. Sequenced input: PBMCs or T cells enriched from blood (not recorded which). The V and J genes are TRBV19 and TRBJ1-2; possible D gene TRBD1, 5 bases. The clonotype comes from a human donor with acute COVID-19. The donor label of this sample is uncertain. CDR3 amino acids: CASSSSGFHGYTF. The CDR3 DNA sequence: TGTGCCAGTAGTAGCTCAGGGTTCCATGGCTACACCTTC. The complete variable domain, with remaining parts taken from reference TRBV19 and TRBJ1-2, reads DGGITQSPKYLFRKEGQNVTLSCEQNLNHDAMYWYRQDPGQGLRLIYYSQIVNDFQKGDIAEGYSVSREKKESFPLTVTSAQKNPTAFYLCASSSSGFHGYTFGSGTRLTVV.